Below, 2 T cell receptor beta chains from the same sample are listed, as sequenced in a study of patients and donors after allogeneic stem cell transplantation. From the RT-PCR reads, TCRdb called clonotypes with MiXCR, one entry per CDR3 protein. Of over 350,000 distinct CDR3 sequences in the sample, roughly 17% are singletons; the top ten hold less than 9.5%. The sequenced sample consisted of blood, either unsorted or a sorted T cell fraction (not recorded which). The receptors derive from a human donor who was either an allogeneic HSCT recipient or a stem cell or donor lymphocyte infusion donor (not recorded which). It is not recorded whose cells these are; they may come from a transplant donor.

This chain joins TRBV7-8 and TRBJ1-1; tentative D call: TRBD1 (6 bases). This CDR3 comprises 9 residues. Germline lookup yields CDR1 SGHVS and CDR2 FQNEAQ. The DNA of the CDR3 is TGTGTTCCAGGGGTAACAGCTTTCTTT. Protein product: CVPGVTAFF.

At least ten counts were recorded for this clonotype. The chain carries TRBV12-3 or TRBV12-4 and TRBJ2-7; TRBD2 matches at 7 bases. With 3 bases clipped from V and 2 bases from J, the junction kept 4 bases outside the gene matches. This CDR3 has 14 amino acids. The CDR3: CASSFGGRPYEQYF. The DNA for the CDR3 is TGTGCCAGCAGTTTTGGCGGGAGACCCTACGAGCAGTACTTC.